These T cell receptor beta chains were read from a single sample in a study of beta chain features in type 1 diabetes. Here immunoSEQ multiplex PCR was the method, and the copy in TCRdb shows in-frame clones only, minus some. The table lists around 250,000 clones, about 15% of them singletons. Sequencing used naive CD4+ T cells from blood. The source is a man aged 25-40 years with type 1 diabetes. CDR3s include the opening cysteine and the closing phenylalanine or tryptophan. A D gene is named only where the DNA matches it firmly. Not all rows give a size; the values are once, few, many and, for expanded clones, a class.

j_call d_call clone_size cdr3_length v_call cdr3_aa cdr3_nt
TRBJ1-1 NA NA 14 TRBV5-1 CASSLEPGKAEAFF TGCGCCAGCAGCTTGGAGCCAGGGAAGGCTGAAGCTTTCTTT
TRBJ1-5 TRBD1 NA 15 TRBV2 CASSAGQGNFQPQHF TGTGCCAGCAGCGCCGGACAGGGCAATTTCCAGCCCCAGCATTTT
TRBJ2-3 NA NA 15 TRBV6-1 CASSEGGLGADTQYF TGTGCCAGCAGTGAAGGGGGGCTAGGCGCAGATACGCAGTATTTT
TRBJ2-6 NA NA 15 TRBV6-6 CASRPTGTGANVLTF TGTGCCAGCAGGCCCACAGGGACCGGGGCCAACGTCCTGACTTTC
TRBJ2-3 TRBD2 NA 14 TRBV27 CASRRAGETDTQYF TGTGCCAGCAGACGGGCGGGAGAAACAGATACGCAGTATTTT
TRBJ1-2 TRBD1 NA 13 TRBV29-1 CSGRDRGTHGYTF TGCAGCGGCCGGGACAGGGGTACCCATGGCTACACCTTC
TRBJ2-5 NA once 12 TRBV6-5 CASSRDQETQYF TGTGCCAGCAGCCGGGACCAAGAGACCCAGTACTTC
TRBJ2-3 NA NA 14 TRBV5-4 CASSITSRTDTQYF TGTGCCAGCAGCATCACTAGCAGAACAGATACGCAGTATTTT
TRBJ1-1 TRBD1 NA 15 TRBV29-1 CSGHPGTGLNTEAFF TGCAGCGGACACCCCGGGACAGGGCTGAACACTGAAGCTTTCTTT
TRBJ2-1 TRBD2 few 15 TRBV30 CAWTGGGNNYNEQFF TGTGCCTGGACGGGCGGGGGAAATAACTACAATGAGCAGTTCTTC
TRBJ2-7 NA NA 14 TRBV15 CATSQDWSSYEQYF TGTGCCACCAGCCAGGACTGGAGCTCCTACGAGCAGTACTTC
TRBJ1-5 TRBD1 NA 14 TRBV6-5 CASSWGQYNQPQHF TGTGCCAGCAGTTGGGGACAGTACAATCAGCCCCAGCATTTT
TRBJ2-3 TRBD2 NA 16 TRBV27 CASSPWGRGGTDTQYF TGTGCCAGCAGTCCCTGGGGGCGGGGGGGCACAGATACGCAGTATTTT
TRBJ1-1 NA few 14 TRBV5-6 CASSLSQMNTEAFF TGTGCCAGCAGCTTAAGTCAGATGAACACTGAAGCTTTCTTT
TRBJ1-2 NA NA 14 TRBV25-1 CASSLNSQAGGYTF TGTGCCAGCAGTCTGAACAGCCAAGCAGGCGGCTACACCTTC
TRBJ2-5 NA NA 15 TRBV11-3 CASSLDMGPQETQYF TGTGCCAGCAGCTTAGATATGGGGCCCCAAGAGACCCAGTACTTC